This T cell receptor beta chain was obtained from a study of T cell repertoires in cytomegalovirus infection (dated by TCRdb to between 2019 and 2020). The study in broad terms: Recently identified HLA-C-restricted CMV epitopes, whose presentation resists viral immunomodulation, were targeted by peptide stimulations together with well-studied HLA-B-restricted epitopes. Donor HLA type was relevant to the analysis, because carriage of CMV infection together with the matching HLA type was indicated by public TCR beta signatures.

Reading the germline V gene gives CDR1 SGHTA and CDR2 FQGNSA. The CDR3 holds 12 amino acids from the cysteine to the phenylalanine. The only DNA kept is the CDR3, 36 bases in frame from the first base. V lost 5 bases and J lost 8 bases; the stretch between them is 10 bases long. The sample's treatment or condition label is to be understood as: in vitro stimulation with specific CMV peptide epitopes to enrich CMV-specific T cells. The data were produced on an Illumina HiSeq 1500. TCRdb ran its own pipeline on the public reads, namely fastp trimming at Q25 and MiXCR clone calling, and kept in-frame beta chains. A single entry per CDR3 protein holds the most common genes and DNA from its merged rows. The sample data list some 800,000 distinct CDR3 sequences, and 32% of these were observed just once. The ten largest clonotypes hold around an eighth of the sample. A few counts support this clonotype. Its antigen is currently not known. The input lacks base qualities; no much larger clone sits a single base away.

The study at large found these results: The ex vivo response was dominated by HLA-C-restricted CMV-specific TCR beta clonotypes, which also provided the single most frequent clonotype in two of eight donors. Carriers of CMV infection plus the relevant HLA type were discriminated by the cumulative frequency of public TCR beta family members in the study cohort and in an independent roughly 340-donor cohort.

This receptor chain uses TRBV7-2 and TRBJ2-4, with the D gene uncertain. The TCR was taken from a human donor in good health (CMV status not recorded). Some clones in this sample may be carry-over from other donors' samples. The sample here was cultured CD8+ T cells from PBMCs, taken from culture after CMV antigen stimulation. CDR3 region: CASSILTDIQYF. The DNA sequence reads TGTGCCAGCAGCATCCTTACTGACATTCAGTACTTC.